These 30 T cell receptor beta chains share one sample of origin, sequenced in a study of shared clonotypes between healthy human individuals. Measured with immunoSEQ multiplex PCR; TCRdb has only the in-frame clones, and not every one. The data show more than 2 million clones, 85% to 95% seen once. The sample consisted of naive CD4+ T cells sorted from blood. As to subset: CD45RA+ positively selected. The receptor set was obtained from a man younger than 35 in good health.

The chain joins TRBV7-9 to TRBJ2-1; TRBD2 might be the D (5 bases). This CDR3 spans 15 amino acids. Germline V CDR1 and CDR2: SEHNR, FQNEAQ (reference sequence). The germline V and J ends were trimmed by 2 bases and 5 bases, with 13 bases remaining between them. DNA for the CDR3: TGTGCCAGCAGCTTAATCGGGGAGCACCACAATGAGCAGTTCTTC. Amino acids: CASSLIGEHHNEQFF. Combining the CDR3 with reference TRBV7-9 and TRBJ2-1 gives the whole variable domain DTGVSQNPRHKITKRGQNVTFRCDPISEHNRLYWYRQTLGQGPEFLTYFQNEAQLEKSRLLSDRFSAERPKGSFSTLEIQRTEQGDSAMYLCASSLIGEHHNEQFFGPGTRLTVL.

V is TRBV4-3 and J is TRBJ2-5; tentatively, D is TRBD2 (6 bases). The CDR3 extends over 16 amino acids. Germline values: CDR1 LGHNA, CDR2 YSLEER. Trimming took 2 bases from V and 9 from J, leaving 22 bases between them. In DNA form, the CDR3 reads TGCGCCAGCAGCCAATCCAGCGGGCTGGGGCCGGGTGCCCAGTACTTC. Translated: CASSQSSGLGPGAQYF.

The chain recombines TRBV10-3 with TRBJ2-2, with 9 positions matching TRBD1. J lost 4 bases, V lost 6 bases, and 3 bases had no gene match. The germline CDR1 and CDR2 sequences are ENHRY and SYGVKD. This CDR3 is 14 amino acids long. The CDR3 sequence: CAIRGTGSTGELFF. The CDR3, as DNA: TGTGCCATCAGGGGGACAGGGAGCACCGGGGAGCTGTTTTTT.

The chain recombines TRBV7-3 with TRBJ2-3, with 7 bases identical to TRBD1. The germline V gene has CDR1 SGHTA and CDR2 FQGTGA. The CDR3 runs 16 residues. J was trimmed by 0 bases and V by 1 base; bases with no gene match: 4. CDR3 nucleotides: TGTGCCAGCAGCTTAAGACAGGGATCTAGCACAGATACGCAGTATTTT. Its protein product is CASSLRQGSSTDTQYF. Filled out from reference TRBV7-3 and TRBJ2-3, the complete variable domain reads GAGVSQTPSNKVTEKGKYVELRCDPISGHTALYWYRQSLGQGPEFLIYFQGTGAADDSGLPNDRFFAVRPEGSVSTLKIQRTERGDSAVYLCASSLRQGSSTDTQYFGPGTRLTVL.

The chain uses TRBV10-3 and TRBJ2-7, with TRBD1 matching over 10 bases. V dropped 4 bases and J dropped 6; count of bases not matched to a gene: 6. Germline V gene sequence: CDR1 ENHRY, CDR2 SYGVKD. The CDR3 runs to 14 residues. The CDR3 DNA follows: TGTGCCATCAGTGGACAGGGGGCGTCTAGCGAGCAGTACTTC. Residues: CAISGQGASSEQYF.

The rearrangement uses TRBV6-5 and TRBJ2-7; D is ambiguous. V was shortened by 2 bases and J by 0 bases, with 11 bases between the two germline ends. Germline assignment: CDR1 MNHEY and CDR2 SVGAGI. The CDR3 runs 15 residues. This CDR3 is CASSYHHSSSYEQYF. In DNA form, the CDR3 reads TGTGCCAGCAGTTACCATCACTCGAGCTCCTACGAGCAGTACTTC.

The V and J genes are TRBV5-5 and TRBJ1-2; the D gene is possibly TRBD1 (5 bases). With 4 bases removed from V and 6 bases from J, the gap between germline ends came to 13 bases. This CDR3 has 13 amino acids. Germline-derived CDR1 and CDR2 are SGHKS and YYEKEE (reference sequence). CDR3 nucleotide sequence: TGTGCCAGCAGCCCACAGGTGGGGGATGGCTACACCTTC. This codes for CASSPQVGDGYTF.

This chain uses TRBV5-4 with TRBJ1-3, with D perhaps matching TRBD1 (6 bases). The germline V gene encodes CDR1 SGHNT and CDR2 YYREEE (reference sequence). V lost 3 bases, J lost 5 bases, and 15 bases lay in between. CDR3 length: 15 residues. CDR3 residues: CASSSYGTPRNTIYF. The CDR3 DNA is TGTGCCAGCAGCTCCTACGGGACACCGAGAAACACCATATATTTT.

The chain couples TRBV12-5 to TRBJ2-7; tentatively, D is TRBD1 or TRBD2 (6 bases each). Germline loops: CDR1 LGHNT, CDR2 FRNRAP. V was cut by 0 bases and J by 3 bases, with 15 bases left in between. This CDR3 has 16 amino acids. The chain's CDR3 is CASGLVIGRGGYEQYF. The CDR3, as DNA: TGTGCTAGTGGTTTGGTAATCGGCAGGGGAGGCTACGAGCAGTACTTC.

The chain has TRBV5-4 and TRBJ1-2; TRBD1 matches 8 bases. The CDR3 consists of 14 residues. J lost 7 bases, V lost 0 bases, and 5 bases had no gene match. Germline loops: CDR1 SGHNT, CDR2 YYREEE (reference sequence). The CDR3 sequence: CASSLVSGGFGYTF. The CDR3 region has the DNA TGTGCCAGCAGCTTGGTATCAGGGGGCTTTGGCTACACCTTC. Looking up the rest from reference TRBV5-4 and TRBJ1-2 gives the full variable domain: ETGVTQSPTHLIKTRGQQVTLRCSSQSGHNTVSWYQQALGQGPQFIFQYYREEENGRGNFPPRFSGLQFPNYSSELNVNALELDDSALYLCASSLVSGGFGYTFGSGTRLTVV.

The chain employs TRBV6-1 and TRBJ2-1; TRBD2 matches at 12 bases. CDR1 MNHNS and CDR2 SASEGT come from the germline V gene. V gave up 0 bases and J gave up 10 bases; unmatched junction bases: 4. CDR3 length equals 15 residues. The CDR3: CASSEALAGGREQFF. The DNA of the CDR3 is TGTGCCAGCAGTGAAGCGCTAGCGGGGGGGCGCGAGCAGTTCTTC.

The V gene is TRBV7-2, the J gene TRBJ2-7, with 12 bases fitting TRBD2. The CDR3 extends over 17 amino acids. The V gene end was trimmed by 1 base and the J gene end by 1 base; junction bases not matched to a gene: 5. In germline, CDR1 is SGHTA, CDR2 FQGNSA. CDR3 nucleotides: TGTGCCAGCAGCTTAGTACTAGCGGGAGGCTCTTCCTACGAGCAGTACTTC. The encoded protein is CASSLVLAGGSSYEQYF.

The rearrangement joins TRBV6-5 to TRBJ2-7; a possible D gene is TRBD1 (6 bases). Trimming removed 6 bases from V and 3 bases from J, with 18 bases in between. The CDR3 is 15 residues long. CDR1 and CDR2 (germline): MNHEY, SVGAGI. CDR3 in amino acids: CASSKTGPLLYEQYF. The CDR3 nucleotides read TGTGCCAGCAGCAAAACAGGGCCCCTCCTCTACGAGCAGTACTTC.

This rearrangement joins TRBV4-1 to TRBJ2-5, with 7 nucleotides matching TRBD1. This CDR3 region has 15 residues. Germline-derived CDR1 and CDR2 are MGHRA and YSYEKL. V was pared by 4 bases and J by 5 bases, with 10 bases of the junction left unmatched. The CDR3 DNA is TGCGCCAGCAGCCCATACAGGGGCGGAATGGAGACCCAGTACTTC. Translating it yields CASSPYRGGMETQYF.

The V call is TRBV2, the J call TRBJ2-3, with TRBD2 identical over 7 bases. CDR1 is SNHLY, CDR2 FYNNEI, per germline. V trimming: 6 bases; J trimming: 8 bases; junction bases outside the gene matches: 8. The CDR3 covers 13 residues. The CDR3 bases are TGTGCCAGCAGGGCGGGGGATTTAGGTACGCAGTATTTT. Translated, it gives CASRAGDLGTQYF. The full variable domain, its missing parts supplied by reference TRBV2 and TRBJ2-3, is EPEVTQTPSHQVTQMGQEVILRCVPISNHLYFYWYRQILGQKVEFLVSFYNNEISEKSEIFDDQFSVERPDGSNFTLKIRSTKLEDSAMYFCASRAGDLGTQYFGPGTRLTVL.

The chain uses TRBV7-2 and TRBJ2-5, with D possibly TRBD1 on 6 matching bases. Trimming left V 3 bases short and J 4 bases short, with 12 bases between. The CDR3 sequence is 14 residues long. Germline loops: CDR1 SGHTA, CDR2 FQGNSA. For the CDR3, the DNA is TGTGCCAGCAGCTTTTCAGGGGCGAGAGAGACCCAGTACTTC. Residues: CASSFSGARETQYF.

The J gene is TRBJ2-2, the V gene TRBV10-2; D is unclear. Germline V gene sequence: CDR1 WSHSY, CDR2 SAAADI. This CDR3 has 14 residues. V lost 8 bases to trimming and J lost 5 bases, with 15 bases between them. The CDR3 DNA reads TGCGCCAGCTCGAAGATCCTGGTTACCGGGGAGCTGTTTTTT. The encoded protein is CASSKILVTGELFF.

About this clone itself: The identical CDR3 is also encoded by other nucleotide sequences in the sample. This chain uses TRBV5-1 with TRBJ2-2, with 8 nucleotides matching TRBD1. V was pared by 1 base and J by 3 bases, with 2 bases of the junction left unmatched. The CDR3 extends over 15 amino acids. Germline CDR1 is SGHRS and CDR2 is YFSETQ. The CDR3 region is CASSLSTGDTGELFF. CDR3 nucleotide sequence: TGCGCCAGCAGCTTGTCGACAGGGGACACCGGGGAGCTGTTTTTT.

This clone was recorded only once. The V and J genes are TRBV25-1 and TRBJ1-2; perhaps TRBD1 as D (6 bases). CDR1 and CDR2 from the germline V gene are MGHDK and SYGVNS. This CDR3 has 13 amino acids. The ends were cut back, 5 bases at V and 10 bases at J, with 17 bases in the middle. Written as DNA, the CDR3 is TGTGCCAGCAGTATCGGACAGAGTCGTTACTACACCTTC. This encodes CASSIGQSRYYTF.

This rearrangement joins TRBV4-1 to TRBJ2-1, with D perhaps matching TRBD2 (5 bases). The ends were cut back, 1 base at V and 2 bases at J, with 12 bases in the middle. CDR1 is MGHRA and CDR2 is YSYEKL in the germline V gene. The CDR3 has 16 amino acids. In DNA, the CDR3 is TGCGCCAGCAGCCAAGTTGGACGGGAACCCTACAATGAGCAGTTCTTC. This sequence encodes CASSQVGREPYNEQFF.

The V call is TRBV29-1, the J call TRBJ1-1; D remains unclear. The CDR3 sequence is 13 residues long. Germline V gene sequence: CDR1 SQVTM, CDR2 ANQGSEA. With 6 bases removed from V and 1 base from J, the gap between germline ends came to 12 bases. CDR3 DNA: TGCAGCGTATCACGGAGCGGGAACACTGAAGCTTTCTTT. Translation gives CSVSRSGNTEAFF.

V usage is TRBV7-4 and J usage is TRBJ2-3, with 7 bases aligning to TRBD1. V gave up 5 bases and J gave up 2 bases; unmatched junction bases: 10. Germline V gives CDR1 SGHVT, CDR2 SQSDAQ. The CDR3 runs 16 residues. In nucleotides, the CDR3 is TGTGCCAGCAGCCACCCAACCGGGACAGCCACAGATACGCAGTATTTT. It is translated as CASSHPTGTATDTQYF.

V gene TRBV4-1 combines with J gene TRBJ1-6; no definite D call. The CDR3 covers 16 residues. Trimming removed 3 bases from V and 7 bases from J, with 16 bases in between. Germline loops: CDR1 MGHRA, CDR2 YSYEKL. Written as DNA, the CDR3 is TGCGCCAGCAGCCAGCGACTGGGAGAAACAAATTCACCCCTCCACTTT. This sequence encodes CASSQRLGETNSPLHF.

The chain combines TRBV6-5 with TRBJ1-2; D gene unclear. The V end lost 6 bases, the J end lost 4 bases, and 15 bases lay between the germline ends. The CDR3 has 14 amino acids. Germline CDR1 MNHEY, CDR2 SVGAGI. This CDR3 is CASRRPREVYGYTF. The CDR3 nucleotides read TGTGCCAGCAGACGCCCCCGGGAAGTCTATGGCTACACCTTC.

The chain is built from TRBV7-9 and TRBJ1-6; TRBD1 might be the D (5 bases). The V gene lost 7 bases and the J gene lost 7 bases, with 14 bases spanning the gap. The germline gives CDR1 SEHNR, CDR2 FQNEAQ (reference sequence). CDR3 size: 14 residues. The CDR3 DNA sequence: TGTGCCAGCACCCTCCGGGGGGGAAATTCACCCCTCCACTTT. Translation gives CASTLRGGNSPLHF.

The chain combines TRBV28 with TRBJ1-2; D perhaps matches TRBD1 (5 bases). Germline values: CDR1 MDHEN, CDR2 SYDVKM. Trimming shortened V by 7 bases and J by 1 base, and 22 bases separated the two germline ends. The CDR3 is 17 amino acids. CDR3 loop: CASKSGARGLGNYGYTF. CDR3 DNA sequence: TGTGCCAGCAAATCCGGTGCCCGGGGACTTGGTAACTATGGCTACACCTTC.

The chain links TRBV4-1 to TRBJ2-5; 9 bases are shared with TRBD1. J gave up 5 bases and V 4 bases, and 8 bases lay outside the gene matches. Germline V gene lookup returns CDR1 MGHRA and CDR2 YSYEKL. CDR3 length: 15 amino acids. The chain's CDR3 is CASSLPTGGTETQYF. The CDR3 DNA reads as TGCGCCAGCAGCCTCCCGACAGGGGGGACGGAGACCCAGTACTTC.

The rearrangement uses TRBV11-2 and TRBJ1-1; D is undetermined. V lost 0 bases and J 0 bases, leaving 5 bases between the germline ends. CDR1 and CDR2 (germline): SGHAT, FQNNGV. The CDR3 is 14 amino acids. CDR3 DNA sequence: TGTGCCAGCAGCTTAGAACTACTGAACACTGAAGCTTTCTTT. The encoded protein is CASSLELLNTEAFF. The variable domain in full, with the rest retrieved from reference TRBV11-2 and TRBJ1-1, is EAGVAQSPRYKIIEKRQSVAFWCNPISGHATLYWYQQILGQGPKLLIQFQNNGVVDDSQLPKDRFSAERLKGVDSTLKIQPAKLEDSAVYLCASSLELLNTEAFFGQGTRLTVV.

This clone has just one count. The chain uses TRBV5-6 and TRBJ2-7; 8 bases are a match to TRBD2. CDR1 is SGHDT and CDR2 is YYEEEE in the germline V gene. V dropped 4 bases and J dropped 1; count of bases not matched to a gene: 7. The CDR3 has 15 amino acids. The DNA of the CDR3 is TGTGCCAGCAGCGGCTATAGCGGGGATTCCTACGAGCAGTACTTC. Protein: CASSGYSGDSYEQYF.

This chain links TRBV5-8 with TRBJ1-5, with a weak D call TRBD1 (6 bases). Germline CDR1 and CDR2: SGHTS and YDEGEE. CDR3 length equals 16 residues. V was pared by 2 bases and J by 2 bases, with 14 bases between. The CDR3 loop is CASSFQTGSRNQPQHF. CDR3 DNA: TGTGCCAGCAGCTTTCAAACAGGGTCCCGCAATCAGCCCCAGCATTTT. Complete variable domain (other parts from reference TRBV5-8 and TRBJ1-5): EAGVTQSPTHLIKTRGQQATLRCSPISGHTSVYWYQQALGLGLQFLLWYDEGEERNRGNFPPRFSGRQFPNYSSELNVNALELEDSALYLCASSFQTGSRNQPQHFGDGTRLSIL.